The clone carrying this T cell receptor beta chain was picked up many times. Its antigen is not known. The data were obtained in a study of T cell repertoires in cytomegalovirus infection. On the study more broadly: TCR beta signatures that were public indicated CMV infection and matching HLA type.

Overall study results and limits: What dominated the ex vivo response were HLA-C-restricted CMV-specific TCR beta clonotypes.

TCRdb reprocessed the reads with MiXCR, giving one entry per CDR3 protein. The data hold roughly 310,000 distinct CDR3 sequences, with about a sixth observed a single time. V was pared by 2 bases and J by 0 bases, with 8 bases between. CDR1 is MNHEY, CDR2 SVGAGI, per germline. The CDR3 spans 15 residues. The chain combines TRBV6-5 with TRBJ2-1; weak D call: TRBD2 (5 bases). The material sequenced was PBMCs. The sequence derives from a human donor in good health (CMV status not recorded). Some clones in this sample may be carry-over from other donors' samples. In DNA form, the CDR3 reads TGTGCCAGCAGTTACACGGGGAGCTCCTACAATGAGCAGTTCTTC. Its translation: CASSYTGSSYNEQFF.